A selection of T cell receptor beta chains follows, all from one sample in a study of graft-versus-host responses after intestinal transplantation. What these receptors recognize is not known. Data came from immunoSEQ multiplex PCR; TCRdb stores just in-frame clones and leaves some out. The sample carries around 110,000 clones, about nine tenths recorded once. This specimen was unstimulated CD4+ T cells sorted from spleen or lymph node cells, taken before intestinal transplant. The receptors originated from a human donor who received an intestinal transplant. The CDR3 runs from the conserved cysteine through the conserved F or W. Only some rows state a clone size, as once, few, many or a class for expanded clones.

NA,TRBV2,CASRTYRGSSYEQYF
NA,TRBV28,CASSFRKIEQYF
NA,TRBV6-6,CASRTRGPGNTIYF
NA,TRBV6-1,CASSFQGIDTEAFF
NA,TRBV5-5,CASSPGRQGDYGYTF
NA,TRBV30,CAWSGSSAHEQFF
NA,TRBV11-2,CASSLVSGFGNTIYF
NA,TRBV7-2,CASSFQGGVTEAFF
NA,TRBV18,CASQTNWNTGELFF
NA,TRBV7-2,CASSTGFPYEQYF
NA,TRBV6-4,CASIAGTSGIVEWDTQYF
NA,TRBV21-1,CASRLDRVELAFF
NA,TRBV19,CASSIPRTGRDTGELFF
once,TRBV25-1,CASSGRGWNSPLHF
NA,TRBV5-1,CASSLEGVSSYEQYF
NA,TRBV5-1,CASSLTRPGTGELFF
NA,TRBV28,CASTPWGVMNTEAFF
NA,TRBV2,CASSRMGLAESSTDTQYF
NA,TRBV6-5,CASSYSAGRNTEAFF
NA,TRBV29-1,CSVELAAGELFF
NA,TRBV6-5,CASSRGNRANYGYTF
once,TRBV7-2,CASSLALLTSGEQFF
NA,TRBV7-9,CASRDIDAGAGYTF
NA,TRBV19,CASSIRGSNQPQHF
NA,TRBV14,CASSQLQGLSSYNEQFF
NA,TRBV19,CASSMPSENTGELFF
once,TRBV6-5,CASSRGQSYGYTF
NA,TRBV5-4,CASSPPSPAGVYNEQFF
NA,TRBV13,CASSTQGQGKNIQYF
NA,TRBV6-5,CASRRGSDSPLHF
NA,TRBV5-1,CASDSPYGGELFF
NA,TRBV7-2,CASSQYNSPLHF
NA,TRBV6-1,CASSEVSGSFLWLYEQYF
NA,TRBV27,CASSGTSGSGEYF
NA,TRBV6-6,CASSYYQANYGYTF
NA,TRBV2,CASSETWAGDGYTF
NA,TRBV30,CASRLTGYAFF